This T cell receptor beta chain was captured by sequencing in a study of CXCR3-negative and CXCR3-positive naive CD8 T cells. Study-wide findings and caveats: No difference in surface CD5 was seen between naive subsets, and TCR strength was inferred from TRB CDR3 properties. Naive CXCR3-positive and CXCR3-negative cells shared TRBV-TRBJ usage; memory cells diverged.

As for this clonotype: Antigen: not known.

The CDR3 totals 14 residues. Germline CDR1 and CDR2: MGHRA and YSYEKL. The authors prepared UMI-labeled TRB cDNA libraries by 5' RACE. TCRdb reprocessed the 5' RACE reads, with one entry per CDR3 protein and no DNA. Its table records under 50,000 distinct CDR3 sequences. The receptor was derived from a human donor in good health. Some clones in this sample may be carry-over from other donors' samples. The chain is built from TRBV4-1 and TRBJ2-5; TCRdb's assignment of TRBD1 cannot be checked, as there is no DNA. Sequences were obtained from naive CXCR3- CD8+ T cells from blood. The subset denotes: CD45RO-CCR7+CD27+CD95- naive CD8+ T cells lacking CXCR3 (TNR3-). CDR3 region: CASSQEGREETQYF.